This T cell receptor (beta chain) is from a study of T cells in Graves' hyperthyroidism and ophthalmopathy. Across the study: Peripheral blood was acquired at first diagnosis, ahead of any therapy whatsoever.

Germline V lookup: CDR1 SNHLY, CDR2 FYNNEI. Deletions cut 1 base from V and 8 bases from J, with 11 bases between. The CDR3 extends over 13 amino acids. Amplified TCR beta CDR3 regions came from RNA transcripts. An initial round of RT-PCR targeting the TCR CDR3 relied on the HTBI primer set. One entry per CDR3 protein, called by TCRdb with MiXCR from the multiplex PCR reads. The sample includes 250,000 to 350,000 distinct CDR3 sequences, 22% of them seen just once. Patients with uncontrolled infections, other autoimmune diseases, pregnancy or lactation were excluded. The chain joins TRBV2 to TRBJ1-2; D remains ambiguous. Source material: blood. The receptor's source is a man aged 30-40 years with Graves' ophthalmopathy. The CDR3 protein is CASSEGSPKGYTF. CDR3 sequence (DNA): TGTGCCAGCAGTGAAGGATCCCCGAAGGGCTACACCTTC.